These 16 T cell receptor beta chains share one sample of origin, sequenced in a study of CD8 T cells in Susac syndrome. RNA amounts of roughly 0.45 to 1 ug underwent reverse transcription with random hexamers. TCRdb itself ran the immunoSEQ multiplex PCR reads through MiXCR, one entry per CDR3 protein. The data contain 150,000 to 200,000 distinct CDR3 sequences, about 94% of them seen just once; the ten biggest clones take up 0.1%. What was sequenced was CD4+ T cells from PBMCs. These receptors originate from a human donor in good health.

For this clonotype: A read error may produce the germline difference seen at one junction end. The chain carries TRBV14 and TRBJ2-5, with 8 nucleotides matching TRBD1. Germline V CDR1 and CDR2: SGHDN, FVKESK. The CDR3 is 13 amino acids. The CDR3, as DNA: TGTGCCAGCAGGGCCAGGGGGCAAGGGACCCAGTACTTC. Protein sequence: CASRARGQGTQYF.

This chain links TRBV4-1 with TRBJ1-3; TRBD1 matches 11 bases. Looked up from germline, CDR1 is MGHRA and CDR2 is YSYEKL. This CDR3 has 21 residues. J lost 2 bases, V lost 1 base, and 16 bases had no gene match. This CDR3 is CASSQVRMFRDRGSPGNTIYF. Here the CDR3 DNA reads TGCGCCAGCAGCCAAGTCCGAATGTTTCGGGACAGGGGGTCACCTGGAAACACCATATATTTT.

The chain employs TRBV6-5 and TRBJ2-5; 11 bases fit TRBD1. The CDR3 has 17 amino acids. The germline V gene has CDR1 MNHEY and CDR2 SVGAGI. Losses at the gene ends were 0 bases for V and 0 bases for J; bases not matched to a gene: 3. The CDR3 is CASSYSGQGAYQETQYF. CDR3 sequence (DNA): TGTGCCAGCAGTTACTCCGGACAGGGGGCCTACCAAGAGACCCAGTACTTC.

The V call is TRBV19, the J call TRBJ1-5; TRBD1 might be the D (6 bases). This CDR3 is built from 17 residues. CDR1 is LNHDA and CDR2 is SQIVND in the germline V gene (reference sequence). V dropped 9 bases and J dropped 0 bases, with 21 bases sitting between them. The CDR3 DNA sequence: TGTGCCAGCCATCGAACCTCAGGGGTCGGTAGCAATCAGCCCCAGCATTTT. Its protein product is CASHRTSGVGSNQPQHF.

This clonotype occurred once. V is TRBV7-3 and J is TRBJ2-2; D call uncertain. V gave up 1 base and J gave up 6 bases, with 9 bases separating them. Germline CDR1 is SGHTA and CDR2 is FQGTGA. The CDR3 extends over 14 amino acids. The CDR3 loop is CASSLKNGAGELFF. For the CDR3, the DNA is TGTGCCAGCAGCTTAAAAAACGGTGCCGGGGAGCTGTTTTTT.

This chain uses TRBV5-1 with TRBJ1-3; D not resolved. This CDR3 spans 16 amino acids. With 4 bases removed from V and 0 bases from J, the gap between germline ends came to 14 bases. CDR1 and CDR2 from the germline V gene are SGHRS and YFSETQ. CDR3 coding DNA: TGCGCCAGCAGCATCGGACGGGGTAACTCTGGAAACACCATATATTTT. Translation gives CASSIGRGNSGNTIYF.

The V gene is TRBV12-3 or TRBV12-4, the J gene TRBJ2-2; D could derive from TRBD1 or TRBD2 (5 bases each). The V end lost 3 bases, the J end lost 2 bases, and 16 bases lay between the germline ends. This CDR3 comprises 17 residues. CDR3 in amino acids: CASSFGAPPLNTGELFF. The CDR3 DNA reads TGTGCCAGCAGTTTCGGGGCACCCCCACTAAACACCGGGGAGCTGTTTTTT.

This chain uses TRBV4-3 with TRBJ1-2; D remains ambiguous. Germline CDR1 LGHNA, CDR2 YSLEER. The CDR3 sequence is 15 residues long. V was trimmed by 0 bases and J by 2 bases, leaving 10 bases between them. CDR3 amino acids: CASSQDRSRNYGYTF. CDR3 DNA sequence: TGCGCCAGCAGCCAAGATCGGTCCAGAAACTATGGCTACACCTTC.

The CDR3 region is CASSQDARNEKLFF. Written as DNA, the CDR3 is TGTGCCAGCAGCCAAGATGCGAGGAATGAAAAACTGTTTTTT. The chain combines TRBV3-1 with TRBJ1-4; no firm D call. CDR1 and CDR2 from the germline V gene are LGHDT and YNNKEL (reference sequence). This CDR3 is 14 amino acids long. The ends were cut back, 0 bases at V and 5 bases at J, with 7 bases in the middle.

CDR3 DNA sequence: TGTGCCAGCAGCCTCAGGGGGCGTATGGAGACCCAGTACTTC. It translates to CASSLRGRMETQYF. The V and J genes are TRBV7-2 and TRBJ2-5; TRBD1 aligns across 8 bases. V was pared by 5 bases and J by 5 bases, with 7 bases of the junction left unmatched. Germline CDR1 SGHTA, CDR2 FQGNSA. CDR3 length: 14 amino acids.

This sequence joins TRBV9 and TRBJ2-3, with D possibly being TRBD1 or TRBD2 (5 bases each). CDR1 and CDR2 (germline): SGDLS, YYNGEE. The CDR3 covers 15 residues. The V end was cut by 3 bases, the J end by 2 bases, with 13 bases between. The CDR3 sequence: CASSALGTNTDTQYF. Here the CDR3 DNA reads TGTGCCAGCAGCGCCCTCGGGACCAACACAGATACGCAGTATTTT.

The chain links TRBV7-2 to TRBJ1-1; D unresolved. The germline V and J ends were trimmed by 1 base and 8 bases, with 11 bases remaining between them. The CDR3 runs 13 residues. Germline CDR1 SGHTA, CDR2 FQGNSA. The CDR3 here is CASSLDGRREAFF. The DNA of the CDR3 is TGTGCCAGCAGCTTAGATGGCAGACGAGAAGCTTTCTTT. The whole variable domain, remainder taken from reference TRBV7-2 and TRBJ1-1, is GAGVSQSPSNKVTEKGKDVELRCDPISGHTALYWYRQSLGQGLEFLIYFQGNSAPDKSGLPSDRFSAERTGGSVSTLTIQRTQQEDSAVYLCASSLDGRREAFFGQGTRLTVV.

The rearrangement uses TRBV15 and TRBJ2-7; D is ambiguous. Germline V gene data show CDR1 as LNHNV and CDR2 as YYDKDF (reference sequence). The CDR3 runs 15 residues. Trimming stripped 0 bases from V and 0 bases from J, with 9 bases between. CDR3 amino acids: CATSREGTDSYEQYF. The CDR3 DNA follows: TGTGCCACCAGCAGAGAGGGAACTGACTCCTACGAGCAGTACTTC. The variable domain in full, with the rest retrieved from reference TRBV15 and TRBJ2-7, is DAMVIQNPRYQVTQFGKPVTLSCSQTLNHNVMYWYQQKSSQAPKLLFHYYDKDFNNEADTPDNFQSRRPNTSFCFLDIRSPGLGDTAMYLCATSREGTDSYEQYFGPGTRLTVT.

The CDR3 loop reads CATSRQDHNSGNTIYF. CDR3 sequence (DNA): TGTGCCACCAGCAGACAGGATCATAACTCTGGAAACACCATATATTTT. The V and J genes are TRBV15 and TRBJ1-3; D uncertain. Germline values: CDR1 LNHNV, CDR2 YYDKDF (reference sequence). Trimming left V 2 bases short and J 0 bases short, with 11 bases between. The CDR3 is made up of 16 amino acids.

The CDR3 is CSARGTVYSNQPQHF. The CDR3 DNA reads TGCAGTGCTCGCGGGACAGTCTATAGCAATCAGCCCCAGCATTTT. The rearrangement links TRBV20-1 to TRBJ1-5, with 7 bases that match TRBD1. The CDR3 consists of 15 residues. V lost 5 bases to trimming and J lost 0 bases; unmatched junction nucleotides: 7. CDR1 and CDR2 from the germline V gene are DFQATT and SNEGSKA (reference sequence).

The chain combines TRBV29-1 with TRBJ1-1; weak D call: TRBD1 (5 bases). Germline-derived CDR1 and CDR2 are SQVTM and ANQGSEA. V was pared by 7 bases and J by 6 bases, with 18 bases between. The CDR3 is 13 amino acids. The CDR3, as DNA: TGCAGCGCTGAGGGGTATGCGAAGGCTGAAGCTTTCTTT. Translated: CSAEGYAKAEAFF.